This entry lists 15 T cell receptor beta chains sequenced from one sample in a study. TCRdb analysed the 5' RACE reads with MiXCR anew, one entry per CDR3 protein. This sample has fewer than 25,000 distinct CDR3 sequences; 30% occur once, and the top ten carry 2% to 2.5%. The sample taken for sequencing was tumor-infiltrating naive CD4+ T cells sorted from the breast tumor. As to subset: naive CD4+ T cells, CD4+CD45RA+CD25-. These TCRs come from a female donor with breast cancer.

The rearrangement uses TRBV27 and TRBJ2-1; 7 bases are a match to TRBD2. With 6 bases clipped from V and 10 bases from J, the junction kept 6 bases outside the gene matches. CDR1 and CDR2 (germline): MNHEY, SMNVEV (reference sequence). This CDR3 spans 12 amino acids. In DNA form, the CDR3 reads TGTGCCAGCAGCCCCGGGGGGATAGAGCAGTTCTTC. Encoded protein: CASSPGGIEQFF.

In this sample, this clonotype turned up many times. The rearrangement joins TRBV27 to TRBJ2-7, with D possibly matching TRBD1 (6 bases). Germline V lookup: CDR1 MNHEY, CDR2 SMNVEV (reference sequence). V was shortened by 2 bases and J by 6 bases, with 14 bases between the two germline ends. This CDR3 is built from 14 residues. CDR3 in DNA: TGTGCCAGCAGTTTAGCAGGGGTCTACTGCGAGCAGTACTTC. As protein: CASSLAGVYCEQYF.

In this sample, this clonotype turned up a few times. This chain links TRBV7-3 with TRBJ2-2, with 12 bases that match TRBD2. The CDR3 loop spans 16 amino acids. The germline V gene encodes CDR1 SGHTA and CDR2 FQGTGA. V gave up 5 bases and J gave up 6 bases; unmatched junction bases: 7. The CDR3 spells CASSQLAGGTAGELFF. DNA of the CDR3: TGTGCCAGCAGCCAGCTAGCGGGAGGGACGGCCGGGGAGCTGTTTTTT.

The chain recombines TRBV20-1 with TRBJ2-7; 7 bases agree with TRBD1. The CDR3 has 15 amino acids. Germline values: CDR1 DFQATT, CDR2 SNEGSKA (reference sequence). J gave up 5 bases and V 1 base, and 11 bases lay outside the gene matches. As DNA, the CDR3 is TGCAGTGCTAGAGTCTCCCGACAGGGAAAGCACGAGCAGTACTTC. Translating it yields CSARVSRQGKHEQYF.

This clonotype was picked up many times. CDR3 DNA sequence: TGTGCCAGCAGTCCCTACAATGAGCAGTTCTTC. Amino acid sequence: CASSPYNEQFF. The chain carries TRBV6-6 and TRBJ2-1; no definite D call. CDR1 and CDR2 (germline): MNHNY, SVGAGI (reference sequence). This CDR3 has 11 residues. The ends were cut back, 5 bases at V and 2 bases at J, with 1 base in the middle.

The genes are TRBV6-6 and TRBJ2-3; D call uncertain. The V gene lost 2 bases and the J gene lost 2 bases, with 5 bases spanning the gap. Germline V gene sequence: CDR1 MNHNY, CDR2 SVGAGI (reference sequence). This CDR3 has 13 amino acids. CDR3 sequence (DNA): TGTGCCAGCAGTTACACCTTCACAGATACGCAGTATTTT. Translation: CASSYTFTDTQYF.

V gene TRBV29-1 combines with J gene TRBJ2-7; TRBD1 matches at 9 bases. Germline-derived CDR1 and CDR2 are SQVTM and ANQGSEA. CDR3 length equals 14 residues. Trimming cost V 6 bases and J 1 base; bases outside gene matches: 7. CDR3 nucleotides: TGCAGCGTCTATACAGGGGGCCCTTCCTACGAGCAGTACTTC. Its protein product is CSVYTGGPSYEQYF.

The V call is TRBV28, the J call TRBJ2-2; 7 positions match TRBD1. V shed 5 bases, J shed 0 bases, and the junction held 12 bases outside the gene matches. From germline, CDR1 is MDHEN and CDR2 SYDVKM. CDR3 length: 18 residues. The CDR3 reads CASSPRLTDRTNTGELFF. The CDR3 DNA sequence: TGTGCCAGCAGTCCCCGACTTACGGACAGGACGAACACCGGGGAGCTGTTTTTT.

This clonotype came up many times. The chain couples TRBV2 to TRBJ1-5; 8 bases agree with TRBD1. V lost 4 bases to trimming and J lost 6 bases; unmatched junction nucleotides: 11. The CDR3 spans 16 residues. Germline CDR1 SNHLY, CDR2 FYNNEI. The CDR3 region is CASSGLGTGGAQPQHF. The DNA of the CDR3 is TGTGCCAGCAGTGGATTGGGGACAGGAGGGGCTCAGCCCCAGCATTTT. The variable domain in full, with the rest retrieved from reference TRBV2 and TRBJ1-5, is EPEVTQTPSHQVTQMGQEVILRCVPISNHLYFYWYRQILGQKVEFLVSFYNNEISEKSEIFDDQFSVERPDGSNFTLKIRSTKLEDSAMYFCASSGLGTGGAQPQHFGDGTRLSIL.

This clonotype was picked up many times. The chain is built from TRBV18 and TRBJ2-7; 7 bases are shared with TRBD1. The CDR3 extends over 14 amino acids. Germline CDR1 is KGHSH and CDR2 is LQKENI. The trim removed 4 bases at V and 4 bases at J, leaving 7 bases unmatched. CDR3 region: CASSLTGNAYEQYF. CDR3 coding DNA: TGTGCCAGCTCACTGACAGGGAATGCTTACGAGCAGTACTTC. The full variable domain, with the rest looked up from reference TRBV18 and TRBJ2-7, is NAGVMQNPRHLVRRRGQEARLRCSPMKGHSHVYWYRQLPEEGLKFMVYLQKENIIDESGMPKERFSAEFPKEGPSILRIQQVVRGDSAAYFCASSLTGNAYEQYFGPGTRLTVT.

There are many counts of this clonotype. The gene calls are TRBV20-1 and TRBJ2-2; unclear D gene. V was trimmed by 2 bases and J by 7 bases, leaving 14 bases between them. This CDR3 is built from 14 residues. Germline CDR1 DFQATT, CDR2 SNEGSKA (reference sequence). Here the CDR3 reads CSARLPSHDGELFF. CDR3 DNA sequence: TGCAGTGCTAGACTCCCCTCGCATGACGGGGAGCTGTTTTTT.

This clonotype was counted between two and nine times. This rearrangement joins TRBV5-1 to TRBJ2-7, with TRBD2 matching over 7 bases. The germline CDR1 and CDR2 sequences are SGHRS and YFSETQ. The CDR3 runs to 14 residues. With 4 bases clipped from V and 0 bases from J, the junction kept 4 bases outside the gene matches. CDR3 in DNA: TGCGCCAGCAGCCCTTGGGGGGGCTCCTACGAGCAGTACTTC. Translating it yields CASSPWGGSYEQYF.

This clonotype is classed as medium-sized. The V gene is TRBV4-3, the J gene TRBJ1-3, with D maybe TRBD1 (6 bases). Germline loops: CDR1 LGHNA, CDR2 YSLEER. There are 17 residues in the CDR3. Between the trimmed V and J ends, which lost 0 bases and 0 bases, there was a span of 12 bases. Written as DNA, the CDR3 is TGCGCCAGCAGCCAAGAGCACAGGGTCAACTCTGGAAACACCATATATTTT. It is translated as CASSQEHRVNSGNTIYF.

V is TRBV6-1 and J is TRBJ1-2, with TRBD1 identical over 7 bases. J was trimmed by 4 bases and V by 4 bases; bases with no gene match: 6. This CDR3 contains 14 residues. Per the germline V gene, CDR1 is MNHNS and CDR2 is SASEGT. This CDR3 is CASSGRQGFYGYTF. The CDR3 nucleotides read TGTGCCAGCAGTGGCCGACAGGGATTCTATGGCTACACCTTC.

The rearrangement uses TRBV4-2 and TRBJ2-3, with D perhaps assigned TRBD1 or TRBD2 (5 bases each). The CDR3 totals 16 residues. V lost 8 bases and J lost 0, with 18 bases in between. Germline CDR1 LGHNA, CDR2 YNFKEQ. The CDR3 nucleotides are TGTGCCAGCGGCGCTGTTGACGGGGACAGCACAGATACGCAGTATTTT. Its translation is CASGAVDGDSTDTQYF.